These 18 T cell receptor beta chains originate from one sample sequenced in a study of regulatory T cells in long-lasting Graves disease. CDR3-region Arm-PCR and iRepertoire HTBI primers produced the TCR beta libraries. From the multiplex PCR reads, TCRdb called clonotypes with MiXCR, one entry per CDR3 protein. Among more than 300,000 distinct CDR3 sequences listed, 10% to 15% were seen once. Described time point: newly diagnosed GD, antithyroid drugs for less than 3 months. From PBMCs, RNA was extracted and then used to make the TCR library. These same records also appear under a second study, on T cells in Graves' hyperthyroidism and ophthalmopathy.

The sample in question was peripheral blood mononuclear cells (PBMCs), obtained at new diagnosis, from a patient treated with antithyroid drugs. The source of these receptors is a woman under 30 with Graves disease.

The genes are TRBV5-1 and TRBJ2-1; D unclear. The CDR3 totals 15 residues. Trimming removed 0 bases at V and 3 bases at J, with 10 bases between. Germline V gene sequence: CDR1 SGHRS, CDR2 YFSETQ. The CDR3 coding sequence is TGCGCCAGCAGCTTGGAGGACCCTCGCTACAATGAGCAGTTCTTC. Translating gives CASSLEDPRYNEQFF.

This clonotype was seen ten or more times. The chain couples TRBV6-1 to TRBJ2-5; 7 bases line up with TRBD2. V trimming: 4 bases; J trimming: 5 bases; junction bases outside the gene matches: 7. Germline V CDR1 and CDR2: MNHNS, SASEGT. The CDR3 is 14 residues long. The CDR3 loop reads CASSVHQGGETQYF. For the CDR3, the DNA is TGTGCCAGCAGTGTCCACCAGGGAGGGGAGACCCAGTACTTC.

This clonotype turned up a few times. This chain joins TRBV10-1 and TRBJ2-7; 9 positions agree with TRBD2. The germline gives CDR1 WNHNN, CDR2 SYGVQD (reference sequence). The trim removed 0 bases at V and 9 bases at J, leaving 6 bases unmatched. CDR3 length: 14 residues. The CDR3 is CASSESSSGSVQYF. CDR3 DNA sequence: TGCGCCAGCAGTGAGTCGAGTAGCGGGAGTGTGCAGTACTTC.

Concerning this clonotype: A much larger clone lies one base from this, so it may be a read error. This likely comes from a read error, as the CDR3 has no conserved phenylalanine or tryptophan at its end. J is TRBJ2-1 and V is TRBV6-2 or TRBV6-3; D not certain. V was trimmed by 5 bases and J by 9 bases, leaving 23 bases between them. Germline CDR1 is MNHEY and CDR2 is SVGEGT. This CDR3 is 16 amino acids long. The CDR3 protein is CASSPPRRQSPGEQFL. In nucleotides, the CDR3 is TGTGCCAGCAGTCCACCCCGGCGGCAGAGCCCTGGTGAGCAGTTCCTC.

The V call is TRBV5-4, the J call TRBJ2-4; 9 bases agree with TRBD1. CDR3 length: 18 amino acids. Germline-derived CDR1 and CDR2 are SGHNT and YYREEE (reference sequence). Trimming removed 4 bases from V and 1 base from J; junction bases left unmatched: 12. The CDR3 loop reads CASSKKQGAEEAKNIQYF. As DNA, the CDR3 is TGTGCCAGCAGCAAGAAACAGGGGGCGGAAGAGGCCAAAAACATTCAGTACTTC.

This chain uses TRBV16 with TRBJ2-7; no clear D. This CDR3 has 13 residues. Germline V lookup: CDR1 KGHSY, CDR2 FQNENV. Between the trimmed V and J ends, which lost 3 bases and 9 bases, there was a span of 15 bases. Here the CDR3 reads CASSQSYRAGQYF. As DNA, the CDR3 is TGTGCCAGCAGCCAGAGTTACCGGGCCGGGCAGTACTTC.

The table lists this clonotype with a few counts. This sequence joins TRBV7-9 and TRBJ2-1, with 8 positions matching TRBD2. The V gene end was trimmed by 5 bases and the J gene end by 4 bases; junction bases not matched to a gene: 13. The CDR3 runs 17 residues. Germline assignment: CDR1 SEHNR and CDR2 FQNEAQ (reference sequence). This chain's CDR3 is CASSQGLGGGTYNEQFF. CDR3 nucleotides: TGTGCCAGCAGCCAGGGCCTAGGCGGGGGGACTTACAATGAGCAGTTCTTC.

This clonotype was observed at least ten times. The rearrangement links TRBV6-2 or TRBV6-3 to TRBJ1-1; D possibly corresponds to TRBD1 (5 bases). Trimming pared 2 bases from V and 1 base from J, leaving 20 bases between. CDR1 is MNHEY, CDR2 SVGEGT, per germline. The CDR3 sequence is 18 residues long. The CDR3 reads CASSYLGGGERPNTEAFF. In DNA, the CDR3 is TGTGCCAGCAGTTACCTCGGGGGGGGGGAACGGCCGAACACTGAAGCTTTCTTT.

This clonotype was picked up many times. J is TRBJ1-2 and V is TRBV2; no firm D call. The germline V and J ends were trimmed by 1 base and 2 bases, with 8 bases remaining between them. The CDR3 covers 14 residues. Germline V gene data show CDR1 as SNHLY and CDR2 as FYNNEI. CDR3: CASSEEQLNYGYTF. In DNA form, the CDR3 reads TGTGCCAGCAGTGAAGAACAGCTAAACTATGGCTACACCTTC.

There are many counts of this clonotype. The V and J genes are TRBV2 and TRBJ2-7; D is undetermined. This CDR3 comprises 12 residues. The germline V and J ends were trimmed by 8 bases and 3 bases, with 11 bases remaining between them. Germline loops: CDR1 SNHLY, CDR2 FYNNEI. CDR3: CASQTPYYEQYV. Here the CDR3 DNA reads TGTGCCAGCCAAACCCCTTACTACGAGCAGTACGTC.

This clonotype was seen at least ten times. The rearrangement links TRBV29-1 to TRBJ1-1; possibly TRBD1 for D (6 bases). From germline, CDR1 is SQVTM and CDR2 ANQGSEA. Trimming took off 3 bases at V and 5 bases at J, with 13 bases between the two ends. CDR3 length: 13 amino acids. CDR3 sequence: CSVDRGEGTEAFF. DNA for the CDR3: TGCAGCGTTGACAGGGGCGAGGGGACTGAAGCTTTCTTT.

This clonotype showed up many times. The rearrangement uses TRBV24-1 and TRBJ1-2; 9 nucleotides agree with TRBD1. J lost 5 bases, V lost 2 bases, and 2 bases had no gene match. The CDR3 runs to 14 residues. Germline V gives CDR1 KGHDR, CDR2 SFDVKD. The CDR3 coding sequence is TGTGCCACCAGTGATTCCGGACAGGGGTATGGCTACACCTTC. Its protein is CATSDSGQGYGYTF.

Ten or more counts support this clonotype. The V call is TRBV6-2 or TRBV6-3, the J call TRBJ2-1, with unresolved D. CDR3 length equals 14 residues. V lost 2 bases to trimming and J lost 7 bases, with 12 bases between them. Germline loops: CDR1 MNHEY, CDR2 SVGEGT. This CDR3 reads CASSYDLRGNEQFF. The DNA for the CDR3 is TGTGCCAGCAGTTACGATCTCAGAGGTAATGAGCAGTTCTTC.

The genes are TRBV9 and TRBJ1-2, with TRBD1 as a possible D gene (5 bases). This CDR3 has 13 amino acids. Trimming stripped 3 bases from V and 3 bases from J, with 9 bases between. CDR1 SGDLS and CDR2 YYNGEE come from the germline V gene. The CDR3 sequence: CASSARVDYGYTF. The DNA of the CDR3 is TGTGCCAGCAGCGCCAGGGTAGACTATGGCTACACCTTC.

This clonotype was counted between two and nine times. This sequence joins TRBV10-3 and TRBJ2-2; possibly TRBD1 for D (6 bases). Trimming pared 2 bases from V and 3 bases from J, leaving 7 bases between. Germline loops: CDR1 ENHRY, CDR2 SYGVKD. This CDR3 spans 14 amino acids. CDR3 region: CAISEGQYTGELFF. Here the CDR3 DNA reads TGTGCCATCAGTGAGGGACAGTACACCGGGGAGCTGTTTTTT.

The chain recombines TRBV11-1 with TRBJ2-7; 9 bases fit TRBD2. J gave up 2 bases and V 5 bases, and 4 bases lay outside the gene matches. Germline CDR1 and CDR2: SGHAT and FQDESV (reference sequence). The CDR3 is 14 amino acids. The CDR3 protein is CASSETSGTYEQYF. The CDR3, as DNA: TGTGCCAGCAGCGAGACTAGCGGAACCTACGAGCAGTACTTC.

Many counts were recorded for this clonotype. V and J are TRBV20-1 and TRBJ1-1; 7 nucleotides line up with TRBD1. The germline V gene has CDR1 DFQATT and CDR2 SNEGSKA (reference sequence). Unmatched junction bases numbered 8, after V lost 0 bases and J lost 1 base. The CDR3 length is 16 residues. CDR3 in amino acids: CSAREGGRGGNTEAFF. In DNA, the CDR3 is TGCAGTGCTAGAGAGGGAGGCAGGGGGGGGAACACTGAAGCTTTCTTT.

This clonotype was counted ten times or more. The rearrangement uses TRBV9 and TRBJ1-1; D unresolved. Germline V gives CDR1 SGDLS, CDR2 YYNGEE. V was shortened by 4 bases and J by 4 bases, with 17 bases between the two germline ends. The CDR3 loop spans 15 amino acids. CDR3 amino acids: CASSPNIHGVTEAFF. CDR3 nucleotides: TGTGCCAGCAGCCCAAACATTCACGGCGTCACTGAAGCTTTCTTT.